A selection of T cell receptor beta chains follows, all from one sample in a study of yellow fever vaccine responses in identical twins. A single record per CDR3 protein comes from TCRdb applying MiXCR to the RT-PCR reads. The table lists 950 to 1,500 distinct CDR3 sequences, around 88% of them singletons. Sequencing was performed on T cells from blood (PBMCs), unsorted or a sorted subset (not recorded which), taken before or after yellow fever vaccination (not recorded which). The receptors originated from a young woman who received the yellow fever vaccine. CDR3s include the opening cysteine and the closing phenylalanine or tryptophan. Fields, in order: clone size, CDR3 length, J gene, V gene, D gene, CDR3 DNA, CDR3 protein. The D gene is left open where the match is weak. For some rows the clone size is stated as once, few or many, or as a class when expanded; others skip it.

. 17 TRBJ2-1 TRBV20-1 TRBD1 TGCAGTGCTAGAGGCCGGGACAGGGAGGTCTTCTACAATGAGCAGTTCTTC CSARGRDREVFYNEQFF
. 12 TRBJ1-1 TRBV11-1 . TGTGCCAGCAGCTTTACCGCGGACCCAGCTTTCTTT CASSFTADPAFF
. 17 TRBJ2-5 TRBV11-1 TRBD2 TGTGCCAGCAGCTTAAGCGGGGGGGCCGGATCCCAAGAGACCCAGTACTTC CASSLSGGAGSQETQYF
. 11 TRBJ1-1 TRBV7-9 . TGTGCCAGCAGCTTAGTCACTGAAGCTTTCTTT CASSLVTEAFF
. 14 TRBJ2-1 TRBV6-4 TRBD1 TGTGCCAGCAGTGACTCGATAGGGGGCGGTGAGCAGTTCTTC CASSDSIGGGEQFF
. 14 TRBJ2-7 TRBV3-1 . TGTGCCAGCAGCCGACAGGGAGGAGACTACGAGCAGTACTTC CASSRQGGDYEQYF
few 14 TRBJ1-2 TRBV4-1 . TGCGCCAGCAGCCGGGGGAGGGATCCCTATGGCTACACCTTC CASSRGRDPYGYTF
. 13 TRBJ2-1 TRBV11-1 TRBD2 TGTGCCAGCAGCCCACGGGGGGGCAATGAGCAGTTCTTC CASSPRGGNEQFF
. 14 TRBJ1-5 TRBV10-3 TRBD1 TGTGCCATCAGCGGACAGGGAAAGGGTCAGCCCCAGCATTTT CAISGQGKGQPQHF
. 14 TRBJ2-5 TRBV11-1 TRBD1 TGTGCCAGCAGCTTCGGACAGGGCGAGGAGACCCAGTACTTC CASSFGQGEETQYF
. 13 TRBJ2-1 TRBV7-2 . TGTGCCACCGTACCCGGGACCTACAATGAGCAGTTCTTC CATVPGTYNEQFF
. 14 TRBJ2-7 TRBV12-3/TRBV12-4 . TGTGCCAGCTCAGGGGGAGGGAGCTCCTACGAGCAGTACTTC CASSGGGSSYEQYF
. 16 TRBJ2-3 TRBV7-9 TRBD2 TGTGCCAGCACATATCTTGCTCTAGCGGGAACAGATACGCAGTATTTT CASTYLALAGTDTQYF
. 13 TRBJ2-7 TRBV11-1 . TGTGCCAGCAGCTTAAGTTTCGATGGCGAGCAGTACTTC CASSLSFDGEQYF
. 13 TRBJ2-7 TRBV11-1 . TGTGCCAGCTCATACTATGCCTCCTACGAGCAGTACTTC CASSYYASYEQYF
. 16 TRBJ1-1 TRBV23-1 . TGCGCCAGCGGCCAAGGGTGGAGACTCGTAAACACTGAAGCTTTCTTT CASGQGWRLVNTEAFF
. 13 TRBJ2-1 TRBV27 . TGTGCCAGCAGTAAACATGCGGACAATGAGCAGTTCTTC CASSKHADNEQFF
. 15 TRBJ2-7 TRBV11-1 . TGTGCCAGCAGCCCAGAGCCCGAGAACTCCTACGAGCAGTACTTC CASSPEPENSYEQYF
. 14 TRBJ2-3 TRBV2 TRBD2 TGTGCCAGCAGTCCTCAGCGGGACACAGATACGCAGTATTTT CASSPQRDTDTQYF
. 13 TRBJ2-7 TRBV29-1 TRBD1 TGCAGCGCTCGGACGGGACAGCACTACGAGCAGTACTTC CSARTGQHYEQYF
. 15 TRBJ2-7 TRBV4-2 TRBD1 TGTGCCAGCAGCCCCCAGAGGACAGGGTCCTACGAGCAGTACTTC CASSPQRTGSYEQYF
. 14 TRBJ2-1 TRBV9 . TGTGCCAGCAGCTTGGACGTGAGATACAATGAGCAGTTCTTC CASSLDVRYNEQFF
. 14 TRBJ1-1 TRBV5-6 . TGTGCCAGCAGCTTTTCAAGTCGGACGAGTGAAGCTTTCTTT CASSFSSRTSEAFF
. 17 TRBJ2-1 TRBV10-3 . TGTGCCATCAGTGGCATCTTTTCCGGGACGCTATACAATGAGCAGTTCTTC CAISGIFSGTLYNEQFF
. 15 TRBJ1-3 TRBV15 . TGTGCCACCAGCAGAGATAAAGGGGTAGGAAACACCATATATTTT CATSRDKGVGNTIYF
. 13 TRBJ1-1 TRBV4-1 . TGCGCCAGCAGCCAACAGGGTTACACTGAAGCTTTCTTT CASSQQGYTEAFF
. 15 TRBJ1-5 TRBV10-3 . TGTGCCATCAGTGAGGGTTCAGATAGCAATCAGCCCCAGCATTTT CAISEGSDSNQPQHF
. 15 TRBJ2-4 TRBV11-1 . TGTGCCAGCAGCTTGGGATCAGGGGAAGGGAACATTCAGTACTTC CASSLGSGEGNIQYF
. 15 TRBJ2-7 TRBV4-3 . TGCGCCAGCAGCCAAGATAACGGAGGTGCCTACGAGCAGTACTTC CASSQDNGGAYEQYF
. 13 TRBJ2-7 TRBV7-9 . TGTGCCAGCAGCTTAGCGCAGGACTACGAGCAGTACTTC CASSLAQDYEQYF
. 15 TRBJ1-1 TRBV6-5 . TGTGCCAGCAGTTCGGGGTGGGGGGCTGGCACTGAAGCTTTCTTT CASSSGWGAGTEAFF
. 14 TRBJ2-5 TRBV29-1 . TGCAGCGGGCACCTGGACAGCAACCAAGAGACCCAGTACTTC CSGHLDSNQETQYF
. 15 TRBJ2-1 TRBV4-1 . TGCGCCAGCAGCCGGGGTTTAGCGGTTTACAATGAGCAGTTCTTC CASSRGLAVYNEQFF
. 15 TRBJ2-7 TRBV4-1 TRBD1 TGCGCCAGCAGTCTAGGGACAGGGATCTCCTACGAGCAGTACTTC CASSLGTGISYEQYF
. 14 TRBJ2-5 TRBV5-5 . TGTGCCAGCAGCTTCCCGCCGGCGGGAGAGACCCAGTACTTC CASSFPPAGETQYF
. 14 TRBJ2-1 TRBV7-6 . TGTGCCAGCAGCTTGTTGCCGGATAGCAATGAGCAGTTCTTC CASSLLPDSNEQFF
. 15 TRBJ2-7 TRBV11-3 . TGTGCCAGCAGCCTCGCGGGGACAGTACGTTACGAGCAGTACTTC CASSLAGTVRYEQYF
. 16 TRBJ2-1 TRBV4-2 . TGTGCCAGCAGCCGGCCCGGGACGATCGAGATCAATGAGCAGTTCTTC CASSRPGTIEINEQFF
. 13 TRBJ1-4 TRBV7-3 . TGTGCCAGCAGCTTAAACAGGAATGAAAAACTGTTTTTT CASSLNRNEKLFF
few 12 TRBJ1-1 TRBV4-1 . TGCGCCAGCAGCCAAGATACAGTTCAAGCTTTCTTT CASSQDTVQAFF
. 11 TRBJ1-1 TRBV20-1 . TGCAGTGCTAGGGAGAACACTGAAGCTTTCTTT CSARENTEAFF
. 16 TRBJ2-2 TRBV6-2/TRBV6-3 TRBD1 TGTGCCAGCAGTTCCGGGGACAGGGTAATGACCGGGGAGCTGTTTTTT CASSSGDRVMTGELFF